This T cell receptor beta chain is drawn from a study of blood T cell repertoires in COVID-19. Study information: T cells, B-cell-depleted T cells, or PBMCs supplied cDNA or gDNA.

CDR1 SNHLY and CDR2 FYNNEI come from the germline V gene. This CDR3 has 13 amino acids. V was clipped by 8 bases and J by 2 bases, with 13 bases between them. Profiling relied on immunoSEQ multiplex PCR, and the TCRdb table lists in-frame clones only, not all of them. Of approximately 170,000 clones in the sample, 80% to 90% were seen once. The sample consisted of peripheral blood. V gene TRBV2 combines with J gene TRBJ2-7; no clear D. The sequence was obtained from a man between 18 and 29 years old who had recovered from COVID-19. In DNA, the CDR3 is TGTGCCAGCCAACCGCTTTGGCCCTACGAGCAGTACTTC. It yields the protein CASQPLWPYEQYF. Together with reference TRBV2 and TRBJ2-7, the CDR3 gives the full variable domain: EPEVTQTPSHQVTQMGQEVILRCVPISNHLYFYWYRQILGQKVEFLVSFYNNEISEKSEIFDDQFSVERPDGSNFTLKIRSTKLEDSAMYFCASQPLWPYEQYFGPGTRLTVT.